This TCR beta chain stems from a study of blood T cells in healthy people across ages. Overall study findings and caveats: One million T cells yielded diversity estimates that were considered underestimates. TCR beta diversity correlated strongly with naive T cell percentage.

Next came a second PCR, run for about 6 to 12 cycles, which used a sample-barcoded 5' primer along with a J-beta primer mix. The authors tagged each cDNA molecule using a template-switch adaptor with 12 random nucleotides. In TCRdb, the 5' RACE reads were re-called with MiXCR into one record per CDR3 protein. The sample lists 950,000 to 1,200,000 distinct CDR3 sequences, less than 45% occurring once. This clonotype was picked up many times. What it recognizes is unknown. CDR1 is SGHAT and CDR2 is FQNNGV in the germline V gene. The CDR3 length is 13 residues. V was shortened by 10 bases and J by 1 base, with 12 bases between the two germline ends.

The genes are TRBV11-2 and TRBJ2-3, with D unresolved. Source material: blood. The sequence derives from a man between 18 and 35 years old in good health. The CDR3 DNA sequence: TGTGCCATCCGGAGAATCGGCACAGATACGCAGTATTTT. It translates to CAIRRIGTDTQYF.